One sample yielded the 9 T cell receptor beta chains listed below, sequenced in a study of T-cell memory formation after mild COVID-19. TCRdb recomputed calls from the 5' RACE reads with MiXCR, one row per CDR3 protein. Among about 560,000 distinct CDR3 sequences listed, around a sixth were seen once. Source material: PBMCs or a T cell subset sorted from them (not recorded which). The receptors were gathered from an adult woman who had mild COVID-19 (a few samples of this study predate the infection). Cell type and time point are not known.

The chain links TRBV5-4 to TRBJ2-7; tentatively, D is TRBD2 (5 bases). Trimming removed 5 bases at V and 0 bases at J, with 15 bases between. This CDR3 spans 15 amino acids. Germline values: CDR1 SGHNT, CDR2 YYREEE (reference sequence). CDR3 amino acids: CASRRAADFSYEQYF. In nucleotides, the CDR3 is TGTGCCAGCAGGCGGGCGGCGGATTTCTCCTACGAGCAGTACTTC.

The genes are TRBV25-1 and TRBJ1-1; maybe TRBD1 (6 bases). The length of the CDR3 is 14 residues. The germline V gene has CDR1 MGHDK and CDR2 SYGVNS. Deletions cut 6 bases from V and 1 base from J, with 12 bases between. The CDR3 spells CASRETGWNTEAFF. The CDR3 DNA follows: TGTGCCAGCAGAGAGACAGGTTGGAACACTGAAGCTTTCTTT.

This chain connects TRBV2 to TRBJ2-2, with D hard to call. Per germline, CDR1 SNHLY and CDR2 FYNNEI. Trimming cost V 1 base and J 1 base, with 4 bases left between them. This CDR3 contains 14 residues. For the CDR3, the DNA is TGTGCCAGCAGTGAAGGCAGGAACACCGGGGAGCTGTTTTTT. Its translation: CASSEGRNTGELFF.

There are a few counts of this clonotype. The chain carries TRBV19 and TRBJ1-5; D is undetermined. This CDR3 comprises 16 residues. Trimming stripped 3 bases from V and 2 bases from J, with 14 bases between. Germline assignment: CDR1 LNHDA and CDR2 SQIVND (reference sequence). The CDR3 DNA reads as TGTGCCAGTAGTATCCGGATCGGGGTAGGCAATCAGCCCCAGCATTTT. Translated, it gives CASSIRIGVGNQPQHF.

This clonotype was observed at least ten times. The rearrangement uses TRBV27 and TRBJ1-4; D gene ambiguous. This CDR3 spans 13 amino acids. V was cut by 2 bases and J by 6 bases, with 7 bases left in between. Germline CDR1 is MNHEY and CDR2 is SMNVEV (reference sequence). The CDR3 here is CASSLNLDEKLFF. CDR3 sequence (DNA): TGTGCCAGCAGTTTAAACCTGGATGAAAAACTGTTTTTT.

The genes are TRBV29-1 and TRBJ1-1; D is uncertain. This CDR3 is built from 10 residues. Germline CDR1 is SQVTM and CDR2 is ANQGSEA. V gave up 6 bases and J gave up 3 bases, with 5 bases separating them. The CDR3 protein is CSVQYTEAFF. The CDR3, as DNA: TGCAGCGTACAGTACACTGAAGCTTTCTTT.

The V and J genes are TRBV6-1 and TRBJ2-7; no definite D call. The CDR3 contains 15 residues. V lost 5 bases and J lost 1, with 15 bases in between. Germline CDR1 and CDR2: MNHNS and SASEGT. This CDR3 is CASSQSGSRSYEQYF. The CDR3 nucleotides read TGTGCCAGCAGTCAGTCTGGGTCAAGGTCCTACGAGCAGTACTTC.

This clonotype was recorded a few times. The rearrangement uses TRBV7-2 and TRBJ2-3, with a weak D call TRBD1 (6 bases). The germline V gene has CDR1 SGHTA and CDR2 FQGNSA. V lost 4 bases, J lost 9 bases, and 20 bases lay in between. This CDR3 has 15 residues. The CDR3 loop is CASSSAGRGRGTQYF. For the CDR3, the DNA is TGTGCCAGCAGCTCCGCCGGCAGGGGCAGAGGAACGCAGTATTTT.

CDR3 sequence reads: CASSSWQEGNEKLFF. CDR3 nucleotides: TGTGCCAGCAGCTCCTGGCAGGAGGGTAATGAAAAACTGTTTTTT. The chain is built from TRBV12-3 or TRBV12-4 and TRBJ1-4; D is uncertain. Trimming removed 6 bases at V and 4 bases at J, with 15 bases between. The CDR3 extends over 15 amino acids.